This passage covers 23 T cell receptor beta chains from one sample sequenced in a study of PD-1 blockade in mismatch repair-deficient tumors. Produced via immunoSEQ multiplex PCR; TCRdb's table is partial and in-frame only. Of around 18,000 clones in the sample, 84% were seen once. Sequencing was performed on PBMCs, taken less than 25 weeks after starting pembrolizumab. These receptors all stem from an adult with mismatch repair-deficient cancer.

The rearrangement joins TRBV9 to TRBJ2-2, with TRBD1 matching 9 bases. From germline, CDR1 is SGDLS and CDR2 YYNGEE. The J segment lost 7 bases and the V segment lost 0 bases, leaving 4 bases of the junction unmatched. The CDR3 consists of 15 residues. The CDR3 spells CASSVGGQGGGELFF. In DNA, the CDR3 is TGTGCCAGCAGCGTAGGGGGACAGGGCGGCGGGGAGCTGTTTTTT.

A few counts support this clone. For the CDR3, the DNA is TGTGCCAGCAATGCAGGTGGCTACACCTTC. It yields the protein CASNAGGYTF. This chain uses TRBV2 with TRBJ1-2; D not resolved. V dropped 7 bases and J dropped 7 bases, with 7 bases sitting between them. The germline V gene encodes CDR1 SNHLY and CDR2 FYNNEI. The CDR3 has 10 residues.

The gene calls are TRBV27 and TRBJ1-1; D is ambiguous. Germline assignment: CDR1 MNHEY and CDR2 SMNVEV (reference sequence). The V gene lost 3 bases and the J gene lost 3 bases, with 23 bases spanning the gap. This CDR3 contains 18 residues. This CDR3 reads CASSFSLTHDGHDTEAFF. The CDR3 bases are TGTGCCAGCAGTTTTTCCCTGACTCACGACGGCCATGACACTGAAGCTTTCTTT.

The gene calls are TRBV7-3 and TRBJ2-2; 10 bases are shared with TRBD2. The CDR3 spans 15 residues. J was trimmed by 6 bases and V by 5 bases; bases with no gene match: 6. Germline assignment: CDR1 SGHTA and CDR2 FQGTGA. CDR3 nucleotides: TGTGCCAGCAGCCCCGGGCTAGCGGGAGCCGGGGAGCTGTTTTTT. It encodes CASSPGLAGAGELFF.

V usage is TRBV19 and J usage is TRBJ1-4, with unresolved D. Germline values: CDR1 LNHDA, CDR2 SQIVND (reference sequence). The CDR3 totals 14 residues. V lost 4 bases, J lost 6 bases, and 12 bases lay in between. The CDR3 spells CASSTDGGDEKLFF. DNA of the CDR3: TGTGCCAGTAGTACCGACGGAGGAGATGAAAAACTGTTTTTT.

The count of this clone is one. The V call is TRBV30, the J call TRBJ2-3; 14 bases are a match to TRBD2. Germline CDR1 reads GTSNPN; CDR2 reads SVGIG (reference sequence). This CDR3 is built from 17 residues. V was pared by 6 bases and J by 6 bases, with 14 bases of the junction left unmatched. The CDR3 is CACGTSGRMPILDTQYF. The CDR3 DNA is TGTGCCTGCGGGACTAGCGGGAGAATGCCCATTCTGGATACGCAGTATTTT.

The V call is TRBV28, the J call TRBJ2-2; TRBD1 matches at 7 bases. Germline loops: CDR1 MDHEN, CDR2 SYDVKM. The trim removed 5 bases at V and 5 bases at J, leaving 8 bases unmatched. CDR3 length equals 15 residues. The CDR3: CASSGGQLRTGELFF. CDR3 bases: TGTGCCAGCAGTGGGGGACAGTTAAGGACCGGGGAGCTGTTTTTT.

The chain couples TRBV10-2 to TRBJ1-2; 9 bases are shared with TRBD1. The ends lost 3 bases at V and 4 bases at J; junction bases unmatched: 3. From germline, CDR1 is WSHSY and CDR2 SAAADI. The CDR3 has 14 amino acids. This CDR3 reads CASSDTGGGYGYTF. Written as DNA, the CDR3 is TGCGCCAGCAGTGATACAGGGGGCGGCTATGGCTACACCTTC.

In its sample, this clone was seen once. The gene calls are TRBV19 and TRBJ1-5; TRBD1 matches at 9 bases. CDR3 size: 16 residues. The J segment lost 0 bases and the V segment lost 9 bases, leaving 9 bases of the junction unmatched. CDR1 is LNHDA and CDR2 is SQIVND in the germline V gene (reference sequence). This CDR3 is CASRDRASYSNQPQHF. The CDR3 DNA reads TGTGCCAGCCGGGACAGGGCCTCCTATAGCAATCAGCCCCAGCATTTT.

The rearrangement uses TRBV30 and TRBJ2-7; D ambiguous. This CDR3 contains 13 residues. Germline V gene data show CDR1 as GTSNPN and CDR2 as SVGIG (reference sequence). Trimming stripped 1 base from V and 3 bases from J, with 10 bases between. The CDR3 coding sequence is TGTGCCTGGAGTGGGAGCTTATACTACGAGCAGTACTTC. Its translation is CAWSGSLYYEQYF.

Here the CDR3 reads CASSHPGGTSGSSYNEQFF. Here the CDR3 DNA reads TGTGCCAGCAGCCATCCAGGGGGGACTAGCGGGAGCTCCTACAATGAGCAGTTCTTC. The rearrangement links TRBV4-2 to TRBJ2-1; 14 positions agree with TRBD2. V lost 3 bases to trimming and J lost 0 bases; unmatched junction nucleotides: 7. CDR1 is LGHNA, CDR2 YNFKEQ, per germline. The CDR3 has 19 residues.

The J gene is TRBJ1-2, the V gene TRBV7-3; tentatively, D is TRBD1 (6 bases). V was shortened by 2 bases and J by 8 bases, with 12 bases between the two germline ends. Germline assignment: CDR1 SGHTA and CDR2 FQGTGA. This CDR3 comprises 13 residues. CDR3 amino acids: CASSLRQETGYTF. The CDR3 nucleotides are TGTGCCAGCAGCTTACGACAGGAGACAGGCTACACCTTC.

The chain is built from TRBV13 and TRBJ2-3, with D maybe TRBD1 (6 bases). The CDR3 is 15 residues long. The germline CDR1 and CDR2 sequences are PRHDT and FYEKMQ (reference sequence). V lost 4 bases and J 6 bases, leaving 17 bases between the germline ends. The CDR3 DNA reads as TGTGCCAGCAGCTACCGGGACACCCTAGGGGATACGCAGTATTTT. Translated, it gives CASSYRDTLGDTQYF.

The chain carries TRBV19 and TRBJ1-6, with unresolved D. The V end lost 4 bases, the J end lost 7 bases, and 8 bases lay between the germline ends. CDR1 is LNHDA and CDR2 is SQIVND in the germline V gene (reference sequence). The CDR3 runs 13 residues. CDR3 sequence (DNA): TGTGCCAGTAGTAGAGGGTTGAATTCACCCCTCCACTTT. Residues: CASSRGLNSPLHF.

The V and J genes are TRBV7-3 and TRBJ2-1; 9 nucleotides match TRBD2. The CDR3 totals 16 residues. Germline CDR1 and CDR2: SGHTA and FQGTGA. V dropped 5 bases and J dropped 7; count of bases not matched to a gene: 12. The CDR3 coding sequence is TGTGCCAGCAGCATACAAGGACTAGCGAACGGAAATGAGCAGTTCTTC. Its translation is CASSIQGLANGNEQFF. Supplemented by reference TRBV7-3 and TRBJ2-1, the full variable domain reads GAGVSQTPSNKVTEKGKYVELRCDPISGHTALYWYRQSLGQGPEFLIYFQGTGAADDSGLPNDRFFAVRPEGSVSTLKIQRTERGDSAVYLCASSIQGLANGNEQFFGPGTRLTVL.

The chain is built from TRBV9 and TRBJ1-1; 8 bases agree with TRBD1. The junction had 4 bases not matched to a gene; V was cut back by 4 bases and J by 2 bases. The CDR3 length is 14 residues. CDR1 and CDR2 (germline): SGDLS, YYNGEE. CDR3 DNA sequence: TGTGCCAGCAGCCCAGGACAGGGAAACACTGAAGCTTTCTTT. Protein product: CASSPGQGNTEAFF. The entire variable domain, with the rest obtained from reference TRBV9 and TRBJ1-1, is as follows: DSGVTQTPKHLITATGQRVTLRCSPRSGDLSVYWYQQSLDQGLQFLIQYYNGEERAKGNILERFSAQQFPDLHSELNLSSLELGDSALYFCASSPGQGNTEAFFGQGTRLTVV.

CDR3 in DNA: TGTGCCATCAGTGATATTGATCAGCCCCAGCATTTT. Translated, it gives CAISDIDQPQHF. V usage is TRBV10-3 and J usage is TRBJ1-5; D ambiguous. The V end lost 3 bases, the J end lost 5 bases, and 5 bases lay between the germline ends. The CDR3 covers 12 residues. The germline V gene encodes CDR1 ENHRY and CDR2 SYGVKD.

The genes are TRBV19 and TRBJ2-5; 8 bases agree with TRBD1. Unmatched junction bases numbered 8, after V lost 3 bases and J lost 2 bases. In germline, CDR1 is LNHDA, CDR2 SQIVND (reference sequence). CDR3 length: 16 residues. The CDR3 spells CASSMRTGQVQETQYF. In DNA form, the CDR3 reads TGTGCCAGTAGTATGAGGACAGGGCAAGTTCAAGAGACCCAGTACTTC.

This clone was counted only a few times. The V call is TRBV19, the J call TRBJ2-7, with TRBD1 matching 9 bases. This CDR3 contains 15 residues. CDR1 and CDR2 from the germline V gene are LNHDA and SQIVND (reference sequence). With 3 bases clipped from V and 0 bases from J, the junction kept 3 bases outside the gene matches. The CDR3 bases are TGTGCCAGTAGTATCGGGACAGGGAGCTCCTACGAGCAGTACTTC. Translated: CASSIGTGSSYEQYF.

V is TRBV7-2 and J is TRBJ2-7; tentatively, D is TRBD2 (5 bases). This CDR3 is 14 amino acids long. V lost 1 base, J lost 2 bases, and 9 bases lay in between. The germline V gene has CDR1 SGHTA and CDR2 FQGNSA. The CDR3 is CASSLGGSAYEQYF. DNA for the CDR3: TGTGCCAGCAGCTTAGGAGGGTCCGCCTACGAGCAGTACTTC.

This chain connects TRBV19 to TRBJ2-3, with TRBD1 as a possible D gene (6 bases). The CDR3 contains 15 residues. The V end was cut by 5 bases, the J end by 5 bases, with 17 bases between. CDR1 is LNHDA, CDR2 SQIVND, per germline (reference sequence). In DNA form, the CDR3 reads TGTGCCAGTAGTCTTGGAACAGGGTGGGGAGATACGCAGTATTTT. This gives the protein CASSLGTGWGDTQYF. Using reference TRBV19 and TRBJ2-3 for the parts outside the CDR3, the full variable domain is DGGITQSPKYLFRKEGQNVTLSCEQNLNHDAMYWYRQDPGQGLRLIYYSQIVNDFQKGDIAEGYSVSREKKESFPLTVTSAQKNPTAFYLCASSLGTGWGDTQYFGPGTRLTVL.

Only a few counts were recorded for this clone. CDR3 bases: TGCGCCAGCTTCAGGGAAGGTGTAGGCGAGCAGTACTTC. Residues: CASFREGVGEQYF. V and J are TRBV5-1 and TRBJ2-7; tentative D call: TRBD1 (5 bases). The CDR3 is 13 residues long. V gave up 7 bases and J gave up 6 bases, with 17 bases separating them. CDR1 SGHRS and CDR2 YFSETQ come from the germline V gene.

The V call is TRBV4-1, the J call TRBJ1-4, with D maybe TRBD1 (5 bases). CDR1 MGHRA and CDR2 YSYEKL come from the germline V gene. The CDR3 extends over 14 amino acids. Trimming took 1 base from V and 10 from J, leaving 13 bases between them. CDR3 protein: CASSQVRRGGKLFF. The DNA of the CDR3 is TGCGCCAGCAGCCAAGTCCGTAGGGGTGGAAAACTGTTTTTT.